Detailed here is one TCR beta chain. The antigen remains undetermined. Trimming removed 5 bases from V and 7 bases from J; junction bases left unmatched: 11. Germline CDR1 SEHNR, CDR2 FQNEAQ (reference sequence). The CDR3 runs 16 residues. This sample is part of a study of tumor and adjacent non-tumor tissue in lung cancer. Study as a whole: The patients, roughly eleven men and 5 women, were about 31 to 85 with stage I to III disease.

A modified ARM-PCR protocol with three rounds of nested PCR amplified TCRbeta. One entry per CDR3 protein results from TCRdb running MiXCR on the multiplex PCR reads. The table includes 98,000 or so distinct CDR3 sequences, 80% detected once. Study-wide points: Significantly higher TCR diversity was found in tumor than normal lung.

No cell sorting was done before RNA was extracted from the tissue. The normal lung tissue was taken more than 3 cm from the tumor edge. This chain connects TRBV7-9 to TRBJ1-5; 10 bases fit TRBD1. This sequence originates from a man aged 55-75 years with small cell lung cancer. Sequences were obtained from distant non-tumor lung tissue. DNA of the CDR3: TGTGCCAGCAGCAAGGAGACAGGGGGCAGGAACCAGCCCCAGCATTTT. It encodes CASSKETGGRNQPQHF.